This passage covers 11 T cell receptor beta chains from one sample sequenced in a study of Graves' ophthalmopathy and Graves' hyperthyroidism. The authors amplified TCR beta CDR3 regions from RNA transcripts. RT-PCR was first run with HTBI primers, then multiplex PCR in a second round. TCRdb reanalysed the multiplex PCR reads using MiXCR and keeps one entry per CDR3 protein. The sample records around 1.1 million distinct CDR3 sequences, about 36% being singletons. Material for sequencing was peripheral blood or thyroid tissue (not recorded which). These receptors came from an adult man with Graves' hyperthyroidism.

With respect to this clonotype: This likely comes from a read error, as the CDR3 has no conserved phenylalanine or tryptophan at its end. The CDR3 DNA follows: TGTGCCAGCAGCTCAATCGGTCTTGGCTACACCCTC. It encodes CASSSIGLGYTL. The V call is TRBV7-9, the J call TRBJ1-2; D gene uncertain. Germline-derived CDR1 and CDR2 are SEHNR and FQNEAQ (reference sequence). The CDR3 runs to 12 residues. Trimming removed 4 bases at V and 7 bases at J, with 10 bases between.

The gene calls are TRBV5-1 and TRBJ1-2; unclear D gene. Looked up from germline, CDR1 is SGHRS and CDR2 is YFSETQ. The CDR3 is 15 residues long. V lost 4 bases to trimming and J lost 3 bases, with 16 bases between them. The CDR3 is CASSPTSDTHYGYTF. DNA for the CDR3: TGCGCCAGCAGCCCAACCTCTGACACGCACTATGGCTACACCTTC.

This clonotype occurred many times. The chain has TRBV5-1 and TRBJ1-1; no clear D gene. The V end was cut by 1 base, the J end by 5 bases, with 9 bases between. Germline V gives CDR1 SGHRS, CDR2 YFSETQ. The CDR3 runs 13 residues. Here the CDR3 reads CASSLPGKTEAFF. The CDR3 region has the DNA TGCGCCAGCAGCTTGCCGGGTAAGACTGAAGCTTTCTTT.

About this clonotype itself: Without the conserved terminal phenylalanine or tryptophan, this CDR3 likely stems from a read error. Because the CDR3's place on the DNA is in doubt, the DNA is left out and the CDR3 is given as listed by TCRdb. The chain links TRBV6-4 to TRBJ2-6; no DNA check was done on the table's D call, TRBD2. The CDR3 comprises 10 residues, both ends counted. CDR1 and CDR2 from the germline V gene are MRHNA and SNTAGT. The CDR3 loop reads CASSDDAGSP.

As for this clonotype: The junction differs from germline at one of its ends, possibly a read error. The V and J genes are TRBV14 and TRBJ1-3; the D is unclear. The CDR3 sequence is 16 residues long. Germline V gene lookup returns CDR1 SGHDN and CDR2 FVKESK. The CDR3 DNA is TGTGCCAGCAGCCCGCATCCTGGGATCGGTGGAAACACCATGTATTTT. It is translated as CASSPHPGIGGNTMYF.

This clonotype was observed a single time. The chain links TRBV7-2 to TRBJ2-7; 14 bases map to TRBD2. Germline V gene lookup returns CDR1 SGHTA and CDR2 FQGNSA. J lost 2 bases, V lost 8 bases, and 5 bases had no gene match. The CDR3 contains 15 residues. CDR3 protein: CASGEGLAGAYEQYF. The CDR3 coding sequence is TGTGCCAGCGGCGAGGGACTAGCGGGAGCCTACGAGCAGTACTTC.

J is TRBJ2-5 and V is TRBV7-2; 7 nucleotides align to TRBD1. After removal of 3 bases from V and 10 bases from J, the junction contained 5 bases not matched to a gene. CDR1 is SGHTA, CDR2 FQGNSA, per germline. This CDR3 contains 12 residues. The CDR3 coding sequence is TGTGCCAGCAGCTTGACAGGGAAGTTCCAGTACTTC. Translating it yields CASSLTGKFQYF. The whole variable domain, filled in from reference TRBV7-2 and TRBJ2-5, reads GAGVSQSPSNKVTEKGKDVELRCDPISGHTALYWYRQSLGQGLEFLIYFQGNSAPDKSGLPSDRFSAERTGGSVSTLTIQRTQQEDSAVYLCASSLTGKFQYFGPGTRLLVL.

This clonotype was seen ten or more times. V usage is TRBV15 and J usage is TRBJ2-2; either TRBD1 or TRBD2 may supply D (6 bases each). Trimming left V 0 bases short and J 0 bases short, with 14 bases between. CDR3 length: 18 residues. Germline CDR1 and CDR2: LNHNV and YYDKDF (reference sequence). The CDR3: CATSRDVTGAANTGELFF. The CDR3 nucleotides are TGTGCCACCAGCAGAGATGTGACGGGGGCCGCGAACACCGGGGAGCTGTTTTTT. The complete variable domain, with remaining parts taken from reference TRBV15 and TRBJ2-2, reads DAMVIQNPRYQVTQFGKPVTLSCSQTLNHNVMYWYQQKSSQAPKLLFHYYDKDFNNEADTPDNFQSRRPNTSFCFLDIRSPGLGDTAMYLCATSRDVTGAANTGELFFGEGSRLTVL.

This clonotype was seen more than once but under ten times. V usage is TRBV6-2 or TRBV6-3 and J usage is TRBJ1-1; 7 nucleotides line up with TRBD1. V was pared by 6 bases and J by 5 bases, with 6 bases of the junction left unmatched. Germline loops: CDR1 MNHEY, CDR2 SVGEGT. The CDR3 is made up of 13 amino acids. CDR3 loop: CASRGDSHTEAFF. CDR3 sequence (DNA): TGTGCCAGCAGGGGGGACAGTCATACTGAAGCTTTCTTT.

This clonotype was observed a few times. The junction departs from the called germline gene at one end, perhaps through a read error. The chain couples TRBV30 to TRBJ1-3, with TRBD1 identical over 8 bases. The CDR3 runs to 11 residues. Germline values: CDR1 GTSNPN, CDR2 SVGIG (reference sequence). CDR3 sequence: CAWRALDRAQF. In DNA form, the CDR3 reads TGTGCCTGGAGAGCACTGGACAGGGCGCAATTT.

This clonotype was detected ten times or more. This chain uses TRBV7-8 with TRBJ2-2, with a possible D match to TRBD2 (5 bases). Trimming removed 3 bases at V and 5 bases at J, with 13 bases between. Germline CDR1 and CDR2: SGHVS and FQNEAQ. CDR3 size: 15 residues. The CDR3 sequence is CASSLTFGSTGELFF. The CDR3 coding sequence is TGTGCCAGCAGCTTGACCTTTGGGAGTACCGGGGAGCTGTTTTTT.